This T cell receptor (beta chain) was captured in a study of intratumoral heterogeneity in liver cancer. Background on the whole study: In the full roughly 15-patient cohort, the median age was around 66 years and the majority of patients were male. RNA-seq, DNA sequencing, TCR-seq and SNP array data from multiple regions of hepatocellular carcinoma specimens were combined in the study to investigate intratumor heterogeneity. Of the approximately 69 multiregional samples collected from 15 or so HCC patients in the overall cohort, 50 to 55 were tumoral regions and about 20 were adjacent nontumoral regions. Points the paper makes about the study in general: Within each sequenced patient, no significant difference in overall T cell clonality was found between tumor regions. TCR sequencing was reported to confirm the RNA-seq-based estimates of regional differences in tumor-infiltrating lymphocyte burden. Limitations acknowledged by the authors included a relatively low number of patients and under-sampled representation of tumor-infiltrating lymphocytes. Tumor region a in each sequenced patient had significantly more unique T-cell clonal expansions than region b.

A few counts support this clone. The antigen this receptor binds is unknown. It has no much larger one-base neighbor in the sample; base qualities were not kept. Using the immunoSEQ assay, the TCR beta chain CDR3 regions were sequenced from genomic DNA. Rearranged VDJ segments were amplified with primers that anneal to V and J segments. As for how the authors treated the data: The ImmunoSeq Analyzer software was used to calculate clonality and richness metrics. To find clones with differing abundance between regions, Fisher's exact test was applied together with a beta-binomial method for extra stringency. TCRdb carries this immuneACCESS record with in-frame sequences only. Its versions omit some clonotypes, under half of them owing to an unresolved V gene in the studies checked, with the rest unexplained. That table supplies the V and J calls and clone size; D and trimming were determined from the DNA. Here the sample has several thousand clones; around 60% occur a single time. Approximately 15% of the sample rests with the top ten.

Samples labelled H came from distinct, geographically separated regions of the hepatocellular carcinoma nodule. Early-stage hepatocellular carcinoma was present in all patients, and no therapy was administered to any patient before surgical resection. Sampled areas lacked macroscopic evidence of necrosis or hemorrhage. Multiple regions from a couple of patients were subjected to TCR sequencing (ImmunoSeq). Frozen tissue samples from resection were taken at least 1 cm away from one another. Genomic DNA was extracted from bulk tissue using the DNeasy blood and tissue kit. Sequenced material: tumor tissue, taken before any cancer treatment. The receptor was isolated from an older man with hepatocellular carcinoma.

This receptor carries the CDR3 CAISSPRGGRNTEAFF. The DNA reads TGTGCCATCAGTTCCCCAAGGGGAGGGCGGAACACTGAAGCTTTCTTT. Rearrangement joined TRBV10-3 to TRBJ1-1; the D region possibly corresponds to TRBD1 (5 bases align). Trimming takes 5 bases from V and 1 base from J, and the germline ends sit 17 bases apart. Looking up the germline V gene yields CDR1 ENHRY and CDR2 SYGVKD. Reading from cysteine to phenylalanine, the CDR3 counts 16 amino acids. Only the CDR3 DNA stays, 48 bases, in frame from base 1.